This TCR beta chain was sequenced for a study of regulatory T cells in long-lasting Graves disease. Study at large: Those with persistent Graves' disease had received antithyroid drugs for over 5 years with positive TSH receptor antibodies. General study findings and limits: Graves' patients with persistent disease showed TCR diversity lower than patients newly diagnosed. Preferential use of TRBV28, TRBJ1-2 and TRBJ2-5 was seen in persistent disease.

In building TCR beta libraries, iRepertoire HTBI primers were used together with Arm-PCR of CDR3 regions. MiXCR was run by TCRdb on the multiplex PCR reads, yielding one entry per CDR3 protein. The table records approximately 350,000 distinct CDR3 sequences, 20% to 25% of them present only once. The CDR3 is made up of 12 amino acids. Per the germline V gene, CDR1 is PRHDT and CDR2 is FYEKMQ (reference sequence). V shed 6 bases and J shed 7 bases, with 13 bases lying between them. This clonotype was picked up a small number of times. The antigen is not known. Indicated time point: persistent/refractory GD, antithyroid drugs over 5 years with positive TRAb. Isolated PBMC RNA provided the starting material for the TCR library. It was by American Thyroid Association guidelines that Graves' disease was diagnosed.

The source is a woman between 40 and 50 years old with Graves disease. V gene TRBV13 combines with J gene TRBJ2-7; D might be TRBD1 (6 bases). The sample was peripheral blood mononuclear cells (PBMCs), taken when the disease was refractory, from a patient treated with antithyroid drugs. The CDR3 DNA reads as TGTGCCAGCAGTCAGGGGCCGAGGGAGCAGTACTTC. Protein sequence: CASSQGPREQYF. Drawing the rest from reference TRBV13 and TRBJ2-7, the complete variable domain is AAGVIQSPRHLIKEKRETATLKCYPIPRHDTVYWYQQGPGQDPQFLISFYEKMQSDKGSIPDRFSAQQFSDYHSELNMSSLELGDSALYFCASSQGPREQYFGPGTRLTVT.